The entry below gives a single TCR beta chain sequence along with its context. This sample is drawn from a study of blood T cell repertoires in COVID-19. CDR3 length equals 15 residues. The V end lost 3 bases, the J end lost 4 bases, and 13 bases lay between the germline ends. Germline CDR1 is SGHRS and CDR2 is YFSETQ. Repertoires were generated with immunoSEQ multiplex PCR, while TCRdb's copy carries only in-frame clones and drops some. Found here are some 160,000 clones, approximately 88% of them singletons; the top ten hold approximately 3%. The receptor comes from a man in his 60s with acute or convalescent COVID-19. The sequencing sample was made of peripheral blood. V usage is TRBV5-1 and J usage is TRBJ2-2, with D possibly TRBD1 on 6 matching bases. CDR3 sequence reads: CASSYLPDSTGELFF. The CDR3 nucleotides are TGCGCCAGCAGCTATCTTCCGGACAGCACCGGGGAGCTGTTTTTT.